This TCR beta chain was recorded in a study of identical twins. Template switching supplied a universal primer site; unique molecular identifiers were carried on the cDNA. TCRdb redid the calling of the 5' RACE reads with MiXCR, one entry per CDR3 protein. Counted here are around 570,000 distinct CDR3 sequences, around a tenth occurring once; the ten biggest clones make up approximately 3.2%. General study results and limits: Invariant T cells like MAIT and iNKT could partly confound the zero-insertion analyses.

This clonotype was observed at least ten times. Its antigen is unknown. These records were also assigned to another study, of yellow fever vaccine responses in identical twins.

The sample consisted of PBMCs. The receptor was isolated from a young woman in good health.

The CDR3 here is CASKDGGSNEQFF. Here the CDR3 DNA reads TGTGCCAGCAAAGATGGTGGTAGCAATGAGCAGTTCTTC. The chain recombines TRBV21-1 with TRBJ2-1. TRBV21-1 is a known pseudogene. The CDR3 runs 13 residues.